The 2 T cell receptor delta chains below come from one sample, sequenced in a study of gamma-delta chains in newborns, infants, children. TCRdb redid the clone calls on the reads with CATT. The sample contains about 7,500 delta-chain clones, under 2.5% of which appear only once. The sequencing sample was made of blood. All receptors come from a child who was a newborn, infant or young child, either healthy, febrile or measles-vaccinated (not recorded which).

In this sample, this clone is medium-sized. Other DNA sequences in this sample translate to the same CDR3. The CDR3 bases are TGTGCCTGTGACACCCTGGGGGACTCTAAGACAGCACAACTCTTCTTT. It translates to CACDTLGDSKTAQLFF. The rearrangement uses TRDV2 and TRDJ2; 8 bases agree with TRDD3. The CDR3 extends over 16 amino acids. Trimming removed 0 bases from V and 4 bases from J; junction bases left unmatched: 6. Germline CDR1 is GEAIGNYY and CDR2 is EKD.

This clone has a handful of counts. A much bigger clone sits one base away, suggesting this may be a read error. The chain has TRDV2 and TRDJ3; 11 bases line up with TRDD3. V was pared by 1 base and J by 0 bases, with 7 bases of the junction left unmatched. Germline CDR1 GEAIGNYY, CDR2 EKD. The CDR3 contains 20 residues. CDR3 protein: CACDTVLGDMGSWDTRQMFF. The CDR3 DNA is TGTGCCTGTGACACTGTACTGGGGGATATGGGCTCCTGGGACACCCGACAGATGTTTTTC.